This is a list of T cell receptor beta chains from one sample in a study of blood T cell repertoires in COVID-19. The table came from immunoSEQ multiplex PCR; TCRdb's copy has only in-frame clones and leaves some out. The sample has around 60,000 clones, 55% to 80% seen once. The sample consisted of peripheral blood. These receptors all stem from a woman aged 70-85 years with COVID-19, enrolled during active disease. Each CDR3 is given with its conserved first and last residue. Each record gives: clone size, V gene, D gene, J gene, CDR3 protein, CDR3 DNA. D genes are given only for firm matches. Where a row states a size, it is once, few, many or the class of an expanded clone; other rows omit it.

.,TRBV6-1,.,TRBJ1-1,CASIIRHNTEAFF,TGTGCCAGCATCATAAGACACAACACTGAAGCTTTCTTT
.,TRBV19,.,TRBJ2-2,CASSILVGELFF,TGTGCCAGTAGTATTCTAGTCGGGGAGCTGTTTTTT
.,TRBV18,.,TRBJ1-1,CASSPDWLNTEAFF,TGTGCCAGCTCACCAGATTGGCTGAACACTGAAGCTTTCTTT
.,TRBV27,TRBD1,TRBJ1-5,CASSFHTGVDQPQHF,TGTGCCAGCAGTTTCCATACAGGGGTCGATCAGCCCCAGCATTTT
.,TRBV24-1,.,TRBJ2-5,CATSDSSRNEETQYF,TGTGCCACCAGTGATTCCTCGAGGAATGAAGAGACCCAGTACTTC
.,TRBV2,.,TRBJ1-2,CASSAVGEDYGYTF,TGTGCCAGCAGTGCGGTGGGGGAGGACTATGGCTACACCTTC
.,TRBV18,.,TRBJ2-3,CASSPPGASTDTQYF,TGTGCCAGCTCACCACCGGGGGCGAGCACAGATACGCAGTATTTT
.,TRBV4-2,TRBD2,TRBJ2-3,CASSQLAGESTDTQYF,TGTGCCAGCAGCCAACTAGCGGGGGAATCCACAGATACGCAGTATTTT
.,TRBV7-9,.,TRBJ1-1,CASSSAGITEAFF,TGTGCCAGCAGCTCGGCCGGGATAACTGAAGCTTTCTTT
.,TRBV7-9,.,TRBJ1-5,CASSLQGSNQPQHF,TGTGCCAGCAGCCTACAGGGAAGCAATCAGCCCCAGCATTTT
.,TRBV4-2,.,TRBJ1-5,CASSQDHWGLSNQPQHF,TGTGCCAGCAGCCAAGATCATTGGGGCTTGAGCAATCAGCCCCAGCATTTT
many,TRBV27,.,TRBJ1-5,CASSLYSRQPQHF,TGTGCCAGCAGTTTATACAGTCGTCAGCCCCAGCATTTT
.,TRBV24-1,.,TRBJ1-5,CAVSGGGNQPQHF,TGTGCCGTAAGTGGAGGAGGCAATCAGCCCCAGCATTTT
.,TRBV7-2,TRBD1,TRBJ1-5,CASSLTGTNQPQHF,TGTGCCAGCAGCCTGACAGGGACGAATCAGCCCCAGCATTTT
.,TRBV7-2,TRBD1,TRBJ2-4,CASSPRQGWDLAKNIQYF,TGTGCCAGCAGCCCGCGACAGGGTTGGGATCTCGCCAAAAACATTCAGTACTTC
.,TRBV7-2,TRBD1,TRBJ2-5,CASSTRQGAQETQYF,TGTGCCAGCAGCACCCGACAGGGGGCGCAGGAGACCCAGTACTTC
.,TRBV10-3,.,TRBJ1-3,CAITEIGNTIYF,TGTGCCATCACCGAGATTGGAAACACCATATATTTT
few,TRBV5-4,.,TRBJ2-1,CASSLDYGNEQFF,TGTGCCAGCAGCTTGGACTATGGTAATGAGCAGTTCTTC
.,TRBV5-4,.,TRBJ2-1,CASSPPDSDSLYNEQFF,TGTGCCAGCAGCCCCCCGGACAGCGACAGCCTCTACAATGAGCAGTTCTTC
.,TRBV9,.,TRBJ2-7,CASSVAGKDYEQYF,TGTGCCAGCAGCGTAGCGGGGAAAGACTACGAGCAGTACTTC
.,TRBV4-3,.,TRBJ2-2,CASRAIMNTGELFF,TGCGCCAGCAGGGCAATAATGAACACCGGGGAGCTGTTTTTT
.,TRBV10-3,TRBD1,TRBJ2-6,CAISERGGDGANVLTF,TGTGCCATCAGTGAAAGAGGGGGCGATGGGGCCAACGTCCTGACTTTC
.,TRBV10-2,.,TRBJ2-3,CASSHNTDTQYF,TGCGCCAGCAGCCACAACACAGATACGCAGTATTTT
.,TRBV10-3,.,TRBJ2-3,CAISESGGDTQYF,TGTGCCATCAGTGAGTCTGGAGGGGATACGCAGTATTTT
few,TRBV12-2,.,TRBJ1-4,CASRYHDRDTNEKLFF,TGTGCAAGTCGCTATCACGACAGGGACACTAATGAAAAACTGTTTTTT
.,TRBV7-9,TRBD1,TRBJ1-4,CASSLVTGGNEKLFF,TGTGCCAGCAGCTTAGTTACAGGGGGCAACGAAAAACTGTTTTTT
once,TRBV27,.,TRBJ1-1,CASSFDGGWTEAFF,TGTGCCAGCAGTTTTGATGGGGGGTGGACTGAAGCTTTCTTT
.,TRBV18,.,TRBJ1-2,CASSPAGQDGYTF,TGTGCCAGCTCCCCGGCGGGGCAGGATGGCTACACCTTC
.,TRBV9,.,TRBJ2-5,CASSVVPGTETQYF,TGTGCCAGCAGCGTAGTTCCGGGTACGGAGACCCAGTACTTC
.,TRBV13,.,TRBJ1-5,CASSLGGRDQPQHF,TGTGCCAGCAGCTTAGGAGGGAGGGATCAGCCCCAGCATTTT
.,TRBV11-2,TRBD2,TRBJ2-1,CASRLPGLADNEQFF,TGTGCCAGCAGGTTACCGGGACTAGCGGACAATGAGCAGTTCTTC
.,TRBV19,TRBD1,TRBJ1-3,CASRNRRTGDTIYF,TGTGCCAGTAGAAACCGCCGGACAGGGGACACCATATATTTT
.,TRBV6-2/TRBV6-3,.,TRBJ2-1,CASSYTGNPYNEQFF,TGTGCCAGCAGTTACACGGGGAACCCCTACAATGAGCAGTTCTTC